This entry lists 6 T cell receptor beta chains sequenced from one sample in a study of T cells in women clearing cervical HPV infection. TCRdb keeps only in-frame clones here, not all; method: immunoSEQ multiplex PCR. Its listing shows 20,000 to 25,000 clones. The sequencing input was blood buffy coat. These receptors all come from a woman aged 18-70 years with a cervical HPV16 infection that either progressed to CIN3+ or cleared (not recorded which).

Details on this clone: The sequence runs out 3 residues before the end of the CDR3; the remainder is reconstructed from the germline J gene. This rearrangement joins TRBV7-9 to TRBJ2-1; no reliable D call. V was shortened by 8 bases and J by 4 bases, with 6 bases between the two germline ends. The germline V gene has CDR1 SEHNR and CDR2 FQNEAQ (reference sequence). This CDR3 region has 11 residues. The CDR3 sequence is CASEPYNEQFF. The CDR3 bases that were read are TGTGCCAGCGAGCCTTACAATGAG. The full variable domain, completed using reference TRBV7-9 and TRBJ2-1, is DTGVSQNPRHKITKRGQNVTFRCDPISEHNRLYWYRQTLGQGPEFLTYFQNEAQLEKSRLLSDRFSAERPKGSFSTLEIQRTEQGDSAMYLCASEPYNEQFFGPGTRLTVL.

A word on this clone: Germline and junction disagree at one end, which may indicate a read error. The read ends 3 residues shy of where the CDR3 ends; the end is completed using the germline J gene. This sample includes further DNA sequences coding for the same CDR3. The rearrangement links TRBV7-3 to TRBJ1-3; D uncertain. The CDR3 covers 14 residues. Germline V gene sequence: CDR1 SGHTA, CDR2 FQGTGA. CDR3 DNA (partial): TGTGCCAGCAGCTCGGACTCTCCCGGAAACACG. Protein sequence: CASSSDSPGNT. The entire CDR3 protein is CASSSDSPGNTIYF.

CDR3 residues: CASSLDLTSAGYTF. The covered CDR3 bases are TGTGCCAGCAGCTTAGATCTAACCTCCGCTGGC. V and J are TRBV11-2 and TRBJ1-2; D unresolved. With the read ending 3 residues before the CDR3 end, the germline J gene is used to fill in that end. Trimming cost V 0 bases and J 7 bases, with 12 bases left between them. Per germline, CDR1 SGHAT and CDR2 FQNNGV. This CDR3 has 14 residues.

As concerns this clone: The read falls 3 residues short of the CDR3 end, and the missing part is taken from the germline J gene. The chain couples TRBV7-2 to TRBJ2-7, with TRBD1 as a possible D gene (5 bases). V lost 1 base and J lost 0, with 7 bases in between. There are 14 residues in the CDR3. CDR1 is SGHTA, CDR2 FQGNSA, per germline. The CDR3 loop is CASSLGDSSYEQYF. CDR3 DNA (partial): TGTGCCAGCAGCTTAGGCGACAGCTCCTACGAG. Complete variable domain (other parts from reference TRBV7-2 and TRBJ2-7): GAGVSQSPSNKVTEKGKDVELRCDPISGHTALYWYRQSLGQGLEFLIYFQGNSAPDKSGLPSDRFSAERTGGSVSTLTIQRTQQEDSAVYLCASSLGDSSYEQYFGPGTRLTVT.

The CDR3 DNA, read in part, is TGTGCCAGTAGTCACCCGACAGGGCAGGGTCAGCCG. Its protein product is CASSHPTGQGQP. The whole CDR3 protein is CASSHPTGQGQPQYF. V is TRBV19 and J is TRBJ2-3; 7 bases are shared with TRBD1. The read finishes 3 residues shy of the CDR3 end, and the germline J gene is used to complete it. The V gene's germline CDR1 is LNHDA and CDR2 SQIVND (reference sequence). The CDR3 has 15 amino acids.

In regard to this clone: The read ends 3 residues shy of where the CDR3 ends; the end is completed using the germline J gene. The chain carries TRBV20-1 and TRBJ2-7; 10 bases agree with TRBD2. The trim removed 6 bases at V and 1 base at J, leaving 12 bases unmatched. From germline, CDR1 is DFQATT and CDR2 SNEGSKA (reference sequence). The CDR3 covers 16 residues. Here the CDR3 reads CSAKRGSGRTSYEQYF. CDR3 DNA (partial): TGCAGTGCCAAGAGGGGTAGCGGGAGGACGTCCTACGAG.